The next 23 T cell receptor beta chains were all read from a single sample in a study of high-grade serous ovarian cancer treatment subgroups. Tumor tissue was taken before any definitive surgery or chemotherapy was given. Clones were sequenced by immunoSEQ multiplex PCR, and TCRdb holds only the in-frame ones, with some missing. The sample lists roughly 4,000 clones, approximately 69% occurring once. Material: tumor tissue. The receptors originated from a human donor with high-grade serous ovarian cancer.

This clone showed up just a few times. The chain joins TRBV5-1 to TRBJ2-7, with TRBD1 identical over 8 bases. Trimming at V came to 5 bases and at J to 1 base, leaving 8 bases not matched to a gene. Germline CDR1 is SGHRS and CDR2 is YFSETQ. This CDR3 has 15 residues. CDR3 DNA: TGCGCCAGCAGTCGGGACAGGTCCGAGTCCTACGAGCAGTACTTC. Translation gives CASSRDRSESYEQYF. Full variable domain (remainder filled in from reference TRBV5-1 and TRBJ2-7): KAGVTQTPRYLIKTRGQQVTLSCSPISGHRSVSWYQQTPGQGLQFLFEYFSETQRNKGNFPGRFSGRQFSNSRSEMNVSTLELGDSALYLCASSRDRSESYEQYFGPGTRLTVT.

The gene calls are TRBV2 and TRBJ1-2; 7 bases line up with TRBD1. Germline assignment: CDR1 SNHLY and CDR2 FYNNEI. After removal of 4 bases from V and 2 bases from J, the junction contained 1 base not matched to a gene. The CDR3 extends over 13 amino acids. In DNA, the CDR3 is TGTGCCAGCAGTGGGGACAGAAACTATGGCTACACCTTC. Its translation: CASSGDRNYGYTF. Based on the CDR3 plus reference TRBV2 and TRBJ1-2, the full variable domain is EPEVTQTPSHQVTQMGQEVILRCVPISNHLYFYWYRQILGQKVEFLVSFYNNEISEKSEIFDDQFSVERPDGSNFTLKIRSTKLEDSAMYFCASSGDRNYGYTFGSGTRLTVV.

This chain joins TRBV7-4 and TRBJ1-1, with 8 positions matching TRBD1. CDR1 is SGHVT, CDR2 SQSDAQ, per germline. This CDR3 comprises 18 residues. The V and J ends lost 2 bases and 4 bases, in that order; junction bases with no gene match: 15. The CDR3 spells CASSLQESGGGRRTEAFF. For the CDR3, the DNA is TGTGCCAGCAGCTTACAGGAGTCAGGGGGCGGGAGGCGCACTGAAGCTTTCTTT.

Relative to its sample, this clone is medium-sized. V is TRBV5-1 and J is TRBJ1-2, with D perhaps TRBD1 (6 bases). Trimming shortened V by 5 bases and J by 4 bases, and 12 bases separated the two germline ends. This CDR3 region has 13 residues. Looked up from germline, CDR1 is SGHRS and CDR2 is YFSETQ. The CDR3 DNA sequence: TGCGCCAGCAGTTTAGGACAGACCTATGGCTACACCTTC. Amino acid sequence: CASSLGQTYGYTF.

CDR3 sequence reads: CASSLVGARTEAFF. As DNA, the CDR3 is TGCGCCAGCAGCTTGGTAGGGGCGCGTACTGAAGCTTTCTTT. The genes are TRBV5-1 and TRBJ1-1; TRBD1 might be the D (5 bases). Germline assignment: CDR1 SGHRS and CDR2 YFSETQ. This CDR3 spans 14 amino acids. Trimming took 0 bases from V and 5 from J, leaving 11 bases between them.

The sample holds a few counts of this clone. DNA for the CDR3: TGTGCCATCAGTGAGCAAGACAGAGTGACTGGAAACACCATATATTTT. Translated, it gives CAISEQDRVTGNTIYF. This chain links TRBV10-3 with TRBJ1-3; a weak D match, TRBD1 (5 bases). Germline values: CDR1 ENHRY, CDR2 SYGVKD. The ends were cut back, 2 bases at V and 2 bases at J, with 13 bases in the middle. This CDR3 has 16 amino acids.

The gene calls are TRBV5-8 and TRBJ1-2, with 7 bases that match TRBD1. Per germline, CDR1 SGHTS and CDR2 YDEGEE. CDR3 length equals 11 residues. With V trimmed by 3 bases and J by 7 bases, 0 bases remained unmatched. CDR3 loop: CASSYRGGYTF. The CDR3 bases are TGTGCCAGCAGCTACAGGGGTGGCTACACCTTC.

This sequence joins TRBV5-8 and TRBJ2-2; 8 nucleotides agree with TRBD1. Germline loops: CDR1 SGHTS, CDR2 YDEGEE. CDR3 length: 14 residues. V trimming: 4 bases; J trimming: 6 bases; junction bases outside the gene matches: 5. The CDR3 bases are TGTGCCAGCAGCCCCACAGGGGGAGCCGGGGAGCTGTTTTTT. Its protein product is CASSPTGGAGELFF.

CDR3 coding DNA: TGTGCCAGCAGACCGGACAGGCTCAGGGGTCGAAAACTGTTTTTT. This translates into CASRPDRLRGRKLFF. The chain has TRBV28 and TRBJ1-4, with TRBD1 matching over 7 bases. The length of the CDR3 is 15 residues. V lost 6 bases and J lost 10; bases outside the gene matches: 14. The germline V gene has CDR1 MDHEN and CDR2 SYDVKM. Together with reference TRBV28 and TRBJ1-4, the CDR3 gives the full variable domain: DVKVTQSSRYLVKRTGEKVFLECVQDMDHENMFWYRQDPGLGLRLIYFSYDVKMKEKGDIPEGYSVSREKKERFSLILESASTNQTSMYLCASRPDRLRGRKLFFGSGTQLSVL.

J is TRBJ1-3 and V is TRBV9, with D unclear. The V and J ends lost 0 bases and 2 bases respectively, with 3 bases between them. Germline CDR1 is SGDLS and CDR2 is YYNGEE. The CDR3 length is 13 residues. CDR3 protein: CASSVGTGNTIYF. In DNA, the CDR3 is TGTGCCAGCAGCGTAGGTACTGGAAACACCATATATTTT.

J is TRBJ2-5 and V is TRBV13; tentatively, D is TRBD1 (6 bases). V lost 0 bases and J lost 1, with 12 bases in between. CDR3 length equals 16 residues. CDR1 is PRHDT and CDR2 is FYEKMQ in the germline V gene (reference sequence). CDR3 nucleotides: TGTGCCAGCAGCTTAGGGGGTCTAGGGGGCCAAGAGACCCAGTACTTC. Translating gives CASSLGGLGGQETQYF.

The V gene is TRBV11-1, the J gene TRBJ1-3; no reliable D call. V gave up 4 bases and J gave up 4 bases, with 5 bases separating them. CDR1 and CDR2 from the germline V gene are SGHAT and FQDESV (reference sequence). This CDR3 comprises 12 residues. CDR3 residues: CASSSAGNTIYF. The CDR3 DNA is TGTGCCAGCAGCTCGGCAGGAAACACCATATATTTT.

In this sample, this clone turned up a few times. V usage is TRBV5-1 and J usage is TRBJ1-4, with 8 bases aligning to TRBD1. The CDR3 length is 15 residues. The junction had 8 bases not matched to a gene; V was cut back by 2 bases and J by 8 bases. Germline lookup yields CDR1 SGHRS and CDR2 YFSETQ. The CDR3 sequence is CASSFSGPGGEKLFF. In DNA form, the CDR3 reads TGCGCCAGCAGCTTCTCTGGCCCAGGGGGCGAAAAACTGTTTTTT.

This sequence joins TRBV6-1 and TRBJ1-2; weak D call: TRBD1 (6 bases). The CDR3 contains 14 residues. CDR1 and CDR2 from the germline V gene are MNHNS and SASEGT. V lost 3 bases, J lost 4 bases, and 12 bases lay in between. CDR3 loop: CASSEPRGSYGYTF. For the CDR3, the DNA is TGTGCCAGCAGTGAGCCAAGGGGGTCCTATGGCTACACCTTC.

The chain links TRBV5-1 to TRBJ1-2, with D possibly TRBD1 on 6 matching bases. The V end lost 0 bases, the J end lost 6 bases, and 9 bases lay between the germline ends. CDR1 and CDR2 (germline): SGHRS, YFSETQ. The length of the CDR3 is 13 residues. The CDR3 coding sequence is TGCGCCAGCAGCTTGGAACAGGGTGATGGCTACACCTTC. Amino acid sequence: CASSLEQGDGYTF. Full variable domain (rest looked up from reference TRBV5-1 and TRBJ1-2): KAGVTQTPRYLIKTRGQQVTLSCSPISGHRSVSWYQQTPGQGLQFLFEYFSETQRNKGNFPGRFSGRQFSNSRSEMNVSTLELGDSALYLCASSLEQGDGYTFGSGTRLTVV.

This clone has just a few counts. This chain links TRBV2 with TRBJ1-2; TRBD1 might be the D (5 bases). Trimming left V 5 bases short and J 5 bases short, with 9 bases between. The CDR3 is 12 residues long. The germline gives CDR1 SNHLY, CDR2 FYNNEI. The CDR3 DNA reads TGTGCCAGCAGTAACGGGGGTTATGGCTACACCTTC. As protein: CASSNGGYGYTF.

The chain couples TRBV19 to TRBJ1-1; TRBD1 is a possible D gene (6 bases). Trimming removed 8 bases at V and 4 bases at J, with 14 bases between. The germline V gene encodes CDR1 LNHDA and CDR2 SQIVND (reference sequence). The length of the CDR3 is 13 residues. CDR3 nucleotides: TGTGCCAGTGATAGTGGCAGGGGCACTGAAGCTTTCTTT. Translated: CASDSGRGTEAFF.

This chain joins TRBV7-7 and TRBJ2-5; the match to TRBD2 covers 12 bases. CDR1 is SSHAT and CDR2 is FNYEAQ in the germline V gene (reference sequence). The CDR3 covers 16 residues. Trimming cost V 1 base and J 4 bases; bases outside gene matches: 4. This CDR3 reads CASSLGLAGVGETQYF. CDR3 nucleotides: TGTGCCAGCAGCTTAGGACTAGCGGGGGTTGGAGAGACCCAGTACTTC.

This clone was picked up one time. The V call is TRBV7-9, the J call TRBJ2-2; a weak D match, TRBD1 (5 bases). The germline CDR1 and CDR2 sequences are SEHNR and FQNEAQ (reference sequence). Trimming took 4 bases from V and 8 from J, leaving 11 bases between them. The CDR3 is 13 residues long. The CDR3 sequence is CASSYDSMGELFF. In DNA form, the CDR3 reads TGTGCCAGCAGCTATGACAGTATGGGGGAGCTGTTTTTT.

The chain recombines TRBV4-1 with TRBJ1-1; no reliable D call. This CDR3 contains 13 residues. V lost 5 bases, J lost 1 base, and 8 bases lay in between. The germline gives CDR1 MGHRA, CDR2 YSYEKL. This CDR3 is CASSYRTNTEAFF. CDR3 nucleotide sequence: TGCGCCAGCAGCTATAGAACGAACACTGAAGCTTTCTTT.

This clone was recorded only once. The J gene is TRBJ2-3, the V gene TRBV5-4; D not certain. The germline CDR1 and CDR2 sequences are SGHNT and YYREEE (reference sequence). Trimming stripped 4 bases from V and 0 bases from J, with 6 bases between. The CDR3 extends over 13 amino acids. Written as DNA, the CDR3 is TGTGCCAGCAGCCCGTCGAGCACAGATACGCAGTATTTT. It codes for CASSPSSTDTQYF.

The gene calls are TRBV7-9 and TRBJ1-5, with TRBD1 identical over 7 bases. V was clipped by 5 bases and J by 3 bases; unmatched bases: 1. Germline V gives CDR1 SEHNR, CDR2 FQNEAQ (reference sequence). This CDR3 has 13 residues. CDR3 loop: CASSGQVNQPQHF. CDR3 in DNA: TGTGCCAGCAGCGGACAGGTCAATCAGCCCCAGCATTTT.

As concerns this clone: The sample carries other DNA sequences with the same CDR3. This chain connects TRBV5-1 to TRBJ1-5; 8 bases map to TRBD1. Trimming removed 2 bases from V and 7 bases from J; junction bases left unmatched: 5. Germline V gene data show CDR1 as SGHRS and CDR2 as YFSETQ. The CDR3 totals 14 residues. CDR3 protein: CASSLGQGSQPQHF. CDR3 coding DNA: TGCGCCAGCAGCTTAGGACAGGGAAGCCAGCCCCAGCATTTT.